These 13 T cell receptor beta chains originate from one sample sequenced in a study of blood T cells in healthy people across ages. Combining a sample-barcoded 5' primer with a J-beta primer mix, a second PCR ran for roughly 7 to 11 cycles. TCRdb independently ran MiXCR on the 5' RACE reads; one entry per CDR3 protein. The sample has around 1,000,000 distinct CDR3 sequences, approximately 25% seen once; the top ten hold 0.65% to 0.95%. The same specimen was also included in a second study, on T cells of mothers and their children.

The sample comprised blood. The receptors were gathered from a girl aged 2 to 10 in good health.

This clonotype was observed a handful of times. Being one base from a much bigger clone, this may be a read error. This sequence joins TRBV7-9 and TRBJ2-5, with D unresolved. The CDR3 has 13 residues. V lost 1 base to trimming and J lost 2 bases, with 5 bases between them. Looked up from germline, CDR1 is SEHNR and CDR2 is FQNEAQ (reference sequence). CDR3 region: CASSLVQQETQYF. The DNA for the CDR3 is TGTGCCAGCAGCTTAGTACAACAAGAGACCCAGTACTTC.

The sample holds a few counts of this clonotype. An end of the junction differs from the germline gene, which may be a read error. V gene TRBV23-1 combines with J gene TRBJ1-4; tentative D call: TRBD1 (5 bases). TRBV23-1 is an ORF; its function is uncertain. The CDR3 runs 15 residues. CDR3 region: CANSQPLGGNEKLFF. CDR3 DNA: TGCGCCAACAGTCAGCCCCTGGGGGGGAATGAAAAACTGTTTTTT.

The J gene is TRBJ1-2, the V gene TRBV5-8, with D hard to call. Germline values: CDR1 SGHTS, CDR2 YDEGEE. The CDR3 covers 17 residues. Trimming cost V 2 bases and J 8 bases, with 25 bases left between them. CDR3 coding DNA: TGTGCCAGCAGCTTTCGTTTGGGAAGGCGCTCGAGTGGGGGCTACACCTTC. This encodes CASSFRLGRRSSGGYTF. The variable domain in full, with the rest retrieved from reference TRBV5-8 and TRBJ1-2, is EAGVTQSPTHLIKTRGQQATLRCSPISGHTSVYWYQQALGLGLQFLLWYDEGEERNRGNFPPRFSGRQFPNYSSELNVNALELEDSALYLCASSFRLGRRSSGGYTFGSGTRLTVV.

The J gene is TRBJ2-5, the V gene TRBV6-1, with 9 positions matching TRBD1. Germline values: CDR1 MNHNS, CDR2 SASEGT. This CDR3 is built from 14 residues. V shed 7 bases, J shed 11 bases, and the junction held 14 bases outside the gene matches. CDR3 residues: CASNTGTGSVGQYF. In DNA, the CDR3 is TGTGCCAGCAATACCGGGACAGGGTCTGTCGGGCAGTACTTC.

There are a few counts of this clonotype. This chain uses TRBV20-1 with TRBJ1-6, with D possibly matching TRBD1 (6 bases). V was clipped by 3 bases and J by 7 bases, with 16 bases between them. Germline V CDR1 and CDR2: DFQATT, SNEGSKA (reference sequence). The CDR3 is made up of 15 amino acids. The CDR3 region has the DNA TGCAGTGCTAGTCTTACAGGGTACGAAAATTCACCCCTCCACTTT. Its translation is CSASLTGYENSPLHF.

This clonotype was picked up a small number of times. V is TRBV29-1 and J is TRBJ2-5; 9 bases match TRBD2. Trimming removed 4 bases from V and 2 bases from J; junction bases left unmatched: 8. The CDR3 contains 15 residues. The V gene's germline CDR1 is SQVTM and CDR2 ANQGSEA. The CDR3 loop reads CSVGRAAGGQETQYF. The CDR3 coding sequence is TGCAGCGTTGGGCGCGCGGCGGGGGGGCAAGAGACCCAGTACTTC.

This clonotype appeared a few times. The rearrangement links TRBV5-6 to TRBJ1-2, with D possibly being TRBD1 (6 bases). The germline V gene has CDR1 SGHDT and CDR2 YYEEEE. The ends were cut back, 2 bases at V and 6 bases at J, with 11 bases in the middle. The CDR3 extends over 13 amino acids. The CDR3 here is CASSLQGHHGYTF. The CDR3 coding sequence is TGTGCCAGCAGCTTACAGGGTCACCATGGCTACACCTTC.

The chain employs TRBV29-1 and TRBJ2-2, with D possibly matching TRBD2 (5 bases). The CDR3 covers 15 residues. CDR1 and CDR2 (germline): SQVTM, ANQGSEA. V lost 4 bases to trimming and J lost 3 bases, with 15 bases between them. The CDR3 nucleotides are TGCAGCGTTGGGAATGCAGCGGAGCACACCGGGGAGCTGTTTTTT. Encoded protein: CSVGNAAEHTGELFF.

The V gene is TRBV11-2, the J gene TRBJ1-3; 7 nucleotides align to TRBD1. The J segment lost 3 bases and the V segment lost 5 bases, leaving 10 bases of the junction unmatched. The CDR3 has 16 residues. Germline CDR1 is SGHAT and CDR2 is FQNNGV. CDR3 region: CASSANRGSVGNTIYF. The CDR3 DNA sequence: TGTGCCAGCAGCGCTAACAGGGGATCTGTTGGAAACACCATATATTTT.

V usage is TRBV25-1 and J usage is TRBJ2-5; D might be TRBD2 (5 bases). The J call may be in error: the DNA end matches TRBJ2-7 better. CDR1 is MGHDK, CDR2 SYGVNS, per germline. The CDR3 is 13 residues long. CDR3 sequence (DNA): TGTGCCAGCTCAAAGAGGAGCGGCTACGAGCAGTACTTC. Translated: CASSKRSGYEQYF.

The chain joins TRBV7-3 to TRBJ1-1; D is possibly TRBD1 (6 bases). CDR1 and CDR2 (germline): SGHTA, FQGTGA. The CDR3 is 15 amino acids. V was shortened by 2 bases and J by 2 bases, with 12 bases between the two germline ends. CDR3 DNA: TGTGCCAGCAGCTTAGCCAGGGGCGAAAACACTGAAGCTTTCTTT. It encodes CASSLARGENTEAFF.

The chain couples TRBV10-3 to TRBJ2-7; 11 positions match TRBD2. In germline, CDR1 is ENHRY, CDR2 SYGVKD. J gave up 6 bases and V 8 bases, and 6 bases lay outside the gene matches. This CDR3 contains 13 residues. The CDR3 loop is CAISSGTSGEQYF. The CDR3, as DNA: TGTGCCATCTCGTCCGGGACTAGCGGCGAGCAGTACTTC.

This clonotype showed up many times. J is TRBJ1-1 and V is TRBV25-1; D is perhaps TRBD1 (5 bases). V lost 11 bases and J 3 bases, leaving 10 bases between the germline ends. The CDR3 is 11 amino acids. CDR1 and CDR2 from the germline V gene are MGHDK and SYGVNS. In DNA form, the CDR3 reads TGTGCCGGGGGGTCGGACACTGAAGCTTTCTTT. Translated: CAGGSDTEAFF.